One and the same sample provided the 12 T cell receptor beta chains below, sequenced in a study of shared clonotypes between healthy human individuals. Clones were read by immunoSEQ multiplex PCR, and TCRdb kept only the in-frame ones, dropping some. The sample has some 1 million clones; approximately 70% are singletons. Material: memory CD4+ T cells sorted from blood. This sample's subset: CD45RA-negative fraction. The source is a man in his late teens or twenties in good health.

With regard to this clone: At one end the junction does not follow the germline gene, possibly because of a read error. This chain connects TRBV6-6 to TRBJ2-1; D assignment may be TRBD1 or TRBD2 (6 bases each). Germline CDR1 reads MNHNY; CDR2 reads SVGAGI (reference sequence). The CDR3 runs to 13 residues. For the CDR3, the DNA is TGTGCCAGCAGCTACTGGGGGGCCAATGAGCAGTTCTTC. Translating it yields CASSYWGANEQFF.

The rearrangement joins TRBV5-1 to TRBJ2-5; D call uncertain. Germline CDR1 is SGHRS and CDR2 is YFSETQ. V was cut by 0 bases and J by 4 bases, with 13 bases left in between. The CDR3 has 15 amino acids. CDR3 region: CASSLAGQSRETQYF. The CDR3 coding sequence is TGCGCCAGCAGCTTGGCCGGGCAAAGTAGAGAGACCCAGTACTTC.

The V gene is TRBV5-1, the J gene TRBJ1-6; no firm D call. The CDR3 has 13 residues. Germline assignment: CDR1 SGHRS and CDR2 YFSETQ. Trimming left V 3 bases short and J 6 bases short, with 7 bases between. CDR3 amino acids: CASSSGFNSPLHF. In nucleotides, the CDR3 is TGCGCCAGCAGCTCCGGGTTTAATTCACCCCTCCACTTT.

The rearrangement links TRBV4-3 to TRBJ2-1, with TRBD2 matching 9 bases. The CDR3 is 15 residues long. Germline CDR1 and CDR2: LGHNA and YSLEER. The V and J ends lost 4 bases and 6 bases, in that order; junction bases with no gene match: 7. CDR3 amino acids: CASSPVAGAPNEQFF. In DNA form, the CDR3 reads TGCGCCAGCAGCCCTGTAGCGGGAGCCCCCAATGAGCAGTTCTTC.

The chain has TRBV28 and TRBJ1-1, with TRBD1 matching 9 bases. With V trimmed by 3 bases and J by 8 bases, 10 bases remained unmatched. Germline values: CDR1 MDHEN, CDR2 SYDVKM. CDR3 length: 15 amino acids. The CDR3 DNA is TGTGCCAGCAGTTTGCTGGGGACAGGGAACCACGAAGCTTTCTTT. Translation gives CASSLLGTGNHEAFF. The full variable domain, in which reference TRBV28 and TRBJ1-1 provide the parts outside the CDR3, is DVKVTQSSRYLVKRTGEKVFLECVQDMDHENMFWYRQDPGLGLRLIYFSYDVKMKEKGDIPEGYSVSREKKERFSLILESASTNQTSMYLCASSLLGTGNHEAFFGQGTRLTVV.

The chain uses TRBV28 and TRBJ1-2; 9 bases align to TRBD1. The CDR3 is 15 amino acids. Unmatched junction bases numbered 6, after V lost 4 bases and J lost 3 bases. Germline loops: CDR1 MDHEN, CDR2 SYDVKM. CDR3 in amino acids: CASSSRQGVDYGYTF. The CDR3 nucleotides read TGTGCCAGCAGTTCCCGACAGGGGGTAGACTATGGCTACACCTTC.

In nucleotides, the CDR3 is TGTGCCAGCAGTTACCGGCTAGCGGGGACCGAGACCCAGTACTTC. Protein: CASSYRLAGTETQYF. This chain uses TRBV6-5 with TRBJ2-5; 9 bases map to TRBD2. CDR3 size: 15 residues. From germline, CDR1 is MNHEY and CDR2 SVGAGI. V lost 2 bases and J lost 5; bases outside the gene matches: 6.

The chain recombines TRBV12-5 with TRBJ2-5; maybe TRBD1 (5 bases). Germline V CDR1 and CDR2: LGHNT, FRNRAP. The CDR3 has 16 amino acids. Trimming stripped 7 bases from V and 1 base from J, with 19 bases between. Here the CDR3 DNA reads TGTGCTAGTGCCGTGGATAGGGGAACAGTCCAAGAGACCCAGTACTTC. Residues: CASAVDRGTVQETQYF.

About this clone itself: Different DNA sequences within this sample yield the same CDR3. The genes are TRBV18 and TRBJ1-2; TRBD1 is a possible D gene (5 bases). Trimming stripped 2 bases from V and 1 base from J, with 5 bases between. CDR1 is KGHSH, CDR2 LQKENI, per germline. This CDR3 is 13 amino acids long. The CDR3 bases are TGTGCCAGCTCACCAAGGGGTAACTATGGCTACACCTTC. Encoded protein: CASSPRGNYGYTF.

The chain recombines TRBV6-5 with TRBJ2-3; 10 bases fit TRBD2. Trimming at V came to 2 bases and at J to 5 bases, leaving 4 bases not matched to a gene. The CDR3 consists of 15 residues. Germline V CDR1 and CDR2: MNHEY, SVGAGI. CDR3 DNA: TGTGCCAGCAGTTACATAGCGGGGGGAGGAGATACGCAGTATTTT. Protein: CASSYIAGGGDTQYF.

A note on this clone: Other DNA sequences in the same sample also yield this CDR3. The chain is built from TRBV7-2 and TRBJ2-5; 7 nucleotides line up with TRBD1. The CDR3 is made up of 14 amino acids. The junction had 5 bases not matched to a gene; V was cut back by 6 bases and J by 1 base. The germline V gene encodes CDR1 SGHTA and CDR2 FQGNSA. Written as DNA, the CDR3 is TGTGCCAGCAGTCGAGACAGGGCCCAAGAGACCCAGTACTTC. Protein: CASSRDRAQETQYF.

The CDR3 region has the DNA TGTGCCAGTAGTACCCCACGCGATGGTAGGACTGAAGCTTTCTTT. It specifies CASSTPRDGRTEAFF. This chain connects TRBV19 to TRBJ1-1; no reliable D call. The germline V and J ends were trimmed by 4 bases and 5 bases, with 17 bases remaining between them. From germline, CDR1 is LNHDA and CDR2 SQIVND (reference sequence). This CDR3 is built from 15 residues.